The rows below give T cell receptor beta chains drawn from one sample of a study of human T cells and chemical hapten exposure. TCRdb reanalysed the RACE reads using MiXCR and keeps one entry per CDR3 protein. The repertoire has over 75,000 distinct CDR3 sequences, approximately 10% of them found once; the top ten carry approximately 1%. The material was whole blood, obtained in connection with sensitization to the hapten diphenylcyclopropenone (DPC). The receptor source for this set is a woman in her 30s with alopecia areata. Some clones in this sample may be carry-over from other donors' samples. CDR3s include the opening cysteine and the closing phenylalanine or tryptophan. Fields, in order: V gene, D gene, CDR3 length, clone size, J gene, CDR3 protein, CDR3 DNA. A D gene is named only where the DNA matches it firmly. Rows give clone size only sometimes, using once, few, many, or a class for an expanded clone.

>TRBV2|-|14|many|TRBJ2-2
CASSKTGDAGELFF
TGTGCCAGCAGTAAGACAGGAGACGCCGGGGAGCTGTTTTTT
>TRBV29-1|-|12|-|TRBJ2-1
CSVERTDNEQFF
TGCAGCGTTGAAAGGACGGACAATGAGCAGTTCTTC
>TRBV5-1|TRBD1|15|few|TRBJ2-6
CASSQTGAGANVLTF
TGCGCCAGCAGCCAGACAGGGGCTGGGGCCAACGTCCTGACTTTC
>TRBV12-3/TRBV12-4|-|14|many|TRBJ1-1
CASSLAFGGVEAFF
TGTGCCAGCAGTTTAGCGTTTGGGGGAGTTGAAGCTTTCTTT
>TRBV7-2|-|13|-|TRBJ1-2
CASSLDLGYGYTF
TGTGCCAGCAGCTTAGATCTGGGCTATGGCTACACCTTC
>TRBV29-1|TRBD1|12|many|TRBJ2-2
CSAGQATGELFF
TGCAGCGCTGGACAGGCCACCGGGGAGCTGTTTTTT
>TRBV9|-|13|many|TRBJ1-2
CASSVGSNYGYTF
TGTGCCAGCAGCGTAGGATCTAACTATGGCTACACCTTC
>TRBV10-1|-|18|few|TRBJ2-1
CASSEGAETGHTYNEQFF
TGCGCCAGCAGTGAGGGGGCCGAGACAGGACATACCTACAATGAGCAGTTCTTC
>TRBV20-1|TRBD1|13|few|TRBJ1-6
CSADGTGDSPLHF
TGCAGTGCGGACGGGACAGGGGATTCACCCCTCCACTTT
>TRBV30|-|17|few|TRBJ1-1
CAWTPGGGKGGRTEAFF
TGTGCCTGGACCCCGGGAGGAGGGAAAGGGGGTCGGACTGAAGCTTTCTTT
>TRBV4-1|TRBD1|14|many|TRBJ1-4
CASRAGTGGEKLFF
TGCGCCAGCAGGGCCGGGACAGGGGGAGAAAAACTGTTTTTT
>TRBV28|-|14|many|TRBJ2-1
CASSLGSLYNEQFF
TGTGCCAGCAGTTTAGGGTCTCTATACAATGAGCAGTTCTTC
>TRBV6-2/TRBV6-3|-|12|-|TRBJ2-1
CASSHAHNEQFF
TGTGCCAGCAGTCACGCGCACAATGAGCAGTTCTTC
>TRBV30|TRBD1|13|many|TRBJ1-5
CALATGSNQPQHF
TGTGCTCTGGCGACAGGGTCCAATCAGCCCCAGCATTTT
>TRBV10-3|-|18|-|TRBJ2-2
CAISGSLGLADNTGELFF
TGTGCCATCAGTGGCTCGCTGGGGCTAGCAGATAACACCGGGGAGCTGTTTTTT
>TRBV20-1|-|13|many|TRBJ1-1
CSAPREGNTEAFF
TGCAGTGCCCCCCGCGAAGGGAACACTGAAGCTTTCTTT
>TRBV28|-|16|few|TRBJ2-2
CASSHRRGANTGELFF
TGTGCCAGCAGCCACCGGAGGGGGGCGAACACCGGGGAGCTGTTTTTT
>TRBV20-1|TRBD2|15|-|TRBJ2-2
CSARFSGRLSGELFF
TGCAGTGCTAGATTCAGCGGGAGGTTGAGCGGGGAGCTGTTTTTT
>TRBV12-3/TRBV12-4|TRBD1|14|-|TRBJ2-1
CASSLLGQGNEQFF
TGTGCCAGCAGTTTATTGGGACAGGGAAATGAGCAGTTCTTC
>TRBV5-5|TRBD1|19|many|TRBJ2-4
CASSPLPGQGFGAKNIQYF
TGTGCCAGCAGCCCACTGCCGGGACAGGGATTTGGAGCCAAAAACATTCAGTACTTC
>TRBV5-4|-|20|-|TRBJ2-2
CASSLVGAVKHNRGTGELFF
TGTGCCAGCAGCTTGGTAGGGGCGGTAAAGCACAACCGAGGTACCGGGGAGCTGTTTTTT
>TRBV4-3|TRBD1|15|many|TRBJ2-7
CASSQDGTGGNEQYF
TGCGCCAGCAGCCAAGACGGGACAGGGGGGAACGAGCAGTACTTC
>TRBV4-1|-|14|-|TRBJ1-1
CASSQEPRRTEAFF
TGCGCCAGCAGCCAAGAACCCCGACGGACTGAAGCTTTCTTT
>TRBV14|-|13|many|TRBJ1-2
CASSQDPGTSATF
TGTGCCAGCAGCCAAGATCCTGGGACTTCTGCCACCTTC
>TRBV28|TRBD1|15|-|TRBJ1-2
CASSEQGAPNYGYTF
TGTGCCAGCAGTGAACAGGGGGCGCCCAACTATGGCTACACCTTC
>TRBV4-1|-|18|-|TRBJ1-6
CASSQGPGESSYNSPLHF
TGCGCCAGCAGCCAAGGGCCAGGGGAGAGCTCCTATAATTCACCCCTCCACTTT
>TRBV6-5|TRBD2|19|-|TRBJ2-1
CASSSPRGGGSMTYNEQFF
TGTGCCAGCAGTTCCCCTAGGGGAGGCGGGAGTATGACCTACAATGAGCAGTTCTTC
>TRBV7-6|-|11|-|TRBJ2-7
CASSNAYEQYF
TGTGCCAGCAGCAACGCCTACGAGCAGTACTTC
>TRBV27|TRBD2|17|-|TRBJ2-4
CASTSWSGGAGGNIQYF
TGTGCCAGCACTTCGTGGTCGGGGGGCGCGGGAGGAAACATTCAGTACTTC
>TRBV27|-|13|many|TRBJ1-2
CASSGVGPYGYTF
TGTGCCAGCAGTGGGGTAGGCCCCTATGGCTACACCTTC
>TRBV2|-|14|few|TRBJ2-1
CASNGALGWNEQFF
TGTGCCAGCAATGGCGCCCTGGGTTGGAATGAGCAGTTCTTC
>TRBV7-9|TRBD2|15|-|TRBJ2-1
CASSLDVAGNNEQFF
TGTGCCAGCAGCTTAGATGTAGCGGGAAACAATGAGCAGTTCTTC